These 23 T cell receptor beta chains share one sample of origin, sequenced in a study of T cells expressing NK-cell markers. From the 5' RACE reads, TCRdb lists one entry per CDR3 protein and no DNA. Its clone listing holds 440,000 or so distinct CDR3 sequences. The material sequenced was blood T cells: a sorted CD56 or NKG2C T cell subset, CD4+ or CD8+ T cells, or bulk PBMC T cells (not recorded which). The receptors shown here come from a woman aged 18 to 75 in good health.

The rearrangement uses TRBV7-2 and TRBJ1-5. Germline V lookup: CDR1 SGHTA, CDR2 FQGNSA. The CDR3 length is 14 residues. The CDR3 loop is CASSLYGSNQPQHF.

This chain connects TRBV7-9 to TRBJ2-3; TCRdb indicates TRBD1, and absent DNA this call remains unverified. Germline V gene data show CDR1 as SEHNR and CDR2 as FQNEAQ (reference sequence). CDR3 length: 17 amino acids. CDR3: CASSGGPGTAAADTQYF.

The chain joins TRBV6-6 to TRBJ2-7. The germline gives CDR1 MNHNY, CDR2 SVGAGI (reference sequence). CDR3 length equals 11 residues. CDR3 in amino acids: CASSGQLEQYF.

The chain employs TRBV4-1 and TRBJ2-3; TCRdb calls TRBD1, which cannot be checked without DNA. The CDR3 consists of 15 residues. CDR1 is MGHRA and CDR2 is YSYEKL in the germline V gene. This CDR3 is CASSPPGQGMDTQYF.

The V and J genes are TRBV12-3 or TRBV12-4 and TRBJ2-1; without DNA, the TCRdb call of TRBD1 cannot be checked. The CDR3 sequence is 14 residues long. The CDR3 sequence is CASSPTGGINEQFF.

The CDR3 loop reads CASSFPGPSTDTQYF. V is TRBV28 and J is TRBJ2-3; the TRBD2 assignment by TCRdb is unverifiable without DNA. Germline V lookup: CDR1 MDHEN, CDR2 SYDVKM. This CDR3 region has 15 residues.

The CDR3 sequence: CASRREVRTEAFF. The V call is TRBV2, the J call TRBJ1-1. This CDR3 spans 13 amino acids. Per germline, CDR1 SNHLY and CDR2 FYNNEI. Looking up the rest from reference TRBV2 and TRBJ1-1 gives the full variable domain: EPEVTQTPSHQVTQMGQEVILRCVPISNHLYFYWYRQILGQKVEFLVSFYNNEISEKSEIFDDQFSVERPDGSNFTLKIRSTKLEDSAMYFCASRREVRTEAFFGQGTRLTVV.

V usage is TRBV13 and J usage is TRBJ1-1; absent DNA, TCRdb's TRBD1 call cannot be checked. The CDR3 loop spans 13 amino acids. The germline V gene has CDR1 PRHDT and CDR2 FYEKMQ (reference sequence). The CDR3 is CASSRQGDTEAFF. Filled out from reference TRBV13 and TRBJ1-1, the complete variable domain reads AAGVIQSPRHLIKEKRETATLKCYPIPRHDTVYWYQQGPGQDPQFLISFYEKMQSDKGSIPDRFSAQQFSDYHSELNMSSLELGDSALYFCASSRQGDTEAFFGQGTRLTVV.

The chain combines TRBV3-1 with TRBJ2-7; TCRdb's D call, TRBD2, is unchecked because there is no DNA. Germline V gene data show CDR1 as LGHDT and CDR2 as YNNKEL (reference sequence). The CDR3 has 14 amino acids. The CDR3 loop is CASSPLGGANEQYF.

The CDR3 is CAISEGRDNSPLHF. The V gene is TRBV10-3, the J gene TRBJ1-6. Germline V gene data show CDR1 as ENHRY and CDR2 as SYGVKD. The length of the CDR3 is 14 residues.

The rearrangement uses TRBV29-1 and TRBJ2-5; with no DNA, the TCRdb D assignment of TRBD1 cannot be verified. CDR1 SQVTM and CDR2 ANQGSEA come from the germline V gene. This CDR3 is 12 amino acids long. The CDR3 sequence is CSVRAMEETQYF.

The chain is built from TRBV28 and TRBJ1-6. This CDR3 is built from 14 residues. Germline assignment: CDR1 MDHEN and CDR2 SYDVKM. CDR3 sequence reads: CASSLPSYNSPLHF.

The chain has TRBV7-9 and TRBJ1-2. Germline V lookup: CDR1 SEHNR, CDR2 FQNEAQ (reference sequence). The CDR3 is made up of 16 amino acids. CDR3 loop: CASSLVERSPNYGYTF.

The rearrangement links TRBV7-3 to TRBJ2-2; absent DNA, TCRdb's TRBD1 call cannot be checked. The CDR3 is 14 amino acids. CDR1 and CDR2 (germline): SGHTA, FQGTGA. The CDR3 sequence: CASSTTVNTGELFF. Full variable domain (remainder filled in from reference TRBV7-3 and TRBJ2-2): GAGVSQTPSNKVTEKGKYVELRCDPISGHTALYWYRQSLGQGPEFLIYFQGTGAADDSGLPNDRFFAVRPEGSVSTLKIQRTERGDSAVYLCASSTTVNTGELFFGEGSRLTVL.

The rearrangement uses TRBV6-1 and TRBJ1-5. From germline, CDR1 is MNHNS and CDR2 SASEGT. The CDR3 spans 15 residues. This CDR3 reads CASSKVGGSNQPQHF.

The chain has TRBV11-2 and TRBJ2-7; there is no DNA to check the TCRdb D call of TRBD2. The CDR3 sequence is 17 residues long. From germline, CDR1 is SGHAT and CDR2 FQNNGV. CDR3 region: CASSLVAGLAPSYEQYF.

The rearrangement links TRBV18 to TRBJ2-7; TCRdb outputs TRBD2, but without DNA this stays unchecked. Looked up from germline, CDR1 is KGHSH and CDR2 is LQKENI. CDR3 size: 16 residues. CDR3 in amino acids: CASSPVEAGGTGEQYF.

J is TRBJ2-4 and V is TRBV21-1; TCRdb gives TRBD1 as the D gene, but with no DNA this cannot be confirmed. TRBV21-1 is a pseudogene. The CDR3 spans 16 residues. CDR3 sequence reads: CASSKRGGTAKNIQYF.

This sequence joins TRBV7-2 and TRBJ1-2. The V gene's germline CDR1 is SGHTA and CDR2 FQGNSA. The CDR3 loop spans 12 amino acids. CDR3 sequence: CASSLSFYGYTF.

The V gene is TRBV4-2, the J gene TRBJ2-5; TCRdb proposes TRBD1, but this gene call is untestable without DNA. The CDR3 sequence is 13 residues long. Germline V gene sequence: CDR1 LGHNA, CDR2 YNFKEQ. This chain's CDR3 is CASKRLQGETQYF.

This CDR3 reads CSAGTGTGTSSYTF. The chain has TRBV29-1 and TRBJ1-2; TCRdb names TRBD1, which stays unverified in the absence of DNA. Germline assignment: CDR1 SQVTM and CDR2 ANQGSEA. The CDR3 totals 14 residues.

The CDR3 sequence: CSAPGARGHEQYF. V is TRBV20-1 and J is TRBJ2-7; TCRdb's assignment of TRBD1 cannot be checked, as there is no DNA. CDR3 length equals 13 residues. Germline CDR1 and CDR2: DFQATT and SNEGSKA (reference sequence).

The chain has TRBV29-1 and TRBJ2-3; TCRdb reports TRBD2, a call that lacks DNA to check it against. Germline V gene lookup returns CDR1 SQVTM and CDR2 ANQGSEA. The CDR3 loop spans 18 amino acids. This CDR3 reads CSVEGFEWSSESKDTQYF.